The TCR beta chain described here comes from a study of blood T cell repertoires in COVID-19. About the research overall: From the United States, Italy and Spain came samples of acute and convalescent COVID-19. PBMCs, B-cell-depleted T cells, or T cells were the source of the cDNA or gDNA that made up the material.

The count of this clone is one. Followed over time, Seattle patients had been enrolled while infection was active. Libraries were prepared by immunoSEQ multiplex PCR; TCRdb keeps only in-frame clonotypes and omits some of them. The sample carries over 150,000 clones, around 81% recorded once. CDR1 is MNHEY and CDR2 is SMNVEV in the germline V gene (reference sequence). The CDR3 runs to 16 residues. J lost 6 bases, V lost 3 bases, and 12 bases had no gene match. The material sequenced was peripheral blood. J is TRBJ1-2 and V is TRBV27; 8 bases fit TRBD1. This sequence originates from an elderly woman with COVID-19, enrolled during active disease. CDR3 DNA sequence: TGTGCCAGCAGTTTCTCCAACCTGGGGACAGGTCATGGCTACACCTTC. It specifies CASSFSNLGTGHGYTF.